This is a list of T cell receptor beta chains from one sample in a study of T cell responses to AZD1222 COVID-19 vaccine. Profiling relied on immunoSEQ multiplex PCR, and the TCRdb table lists in-frame clones only, not all of them. The data show 60,000 to 65,000 clones, 80% to 85% seen once. The sample was peripheral blood, taken on day 0 of AZD1222 vaccination. The receptor source for this set is an adult in good health. Each CDR3 is given with its conserved first and last residue. The D gene is left open where the match is weak. For some rows the clone size is stated as once, few or many, or as a class when expanded; others skip it.

v_call	d_call	clone_size	j_call	cdr3_aa	cdr3_nt
TRBV19	-	medium-sized	TRBJ1-2	CASSIEPRLGYGYTF	TGTGCCAGTAGTATAGAACCTCGGCTGGGCTATGGCTACACCTTC
TRBV18	-	-	TRBJ1-5	CASALGEAHQPQHF	TGTGCCAGCGCCCTAGGGGAGGCGCACCAGCCCCAGCATTTT
TRBV7-2	TRBD2	-	TRBJ2-1	CASSRAPLAGGDEQFF	TGTGCCAGCAGCCGGGCTCCACTAGCGGGGGGGGATGAGCAGTTCTTC
TRBV15	-	-	TRBJ2-7	CATSRVGGYEQYF	TGTGCCACCAGCAGAGTCGGAGGGTACGAGCAGTACTTC
TRBV6-6	TRBD1	-	TRBJ1-2	CASSGGQALWGYTF	TGTGCCAGCAGTGGGGGACAGGCACTTTGGGGCTACACCTTC
TRBV18	-	-	TRBJ2-1	CASSPPSGWLHDEQFF	TGTGCCAGCTCACCACCCTCAGGGTGGTTGCACGATGAGCAGTTCTTC
TRBV5-8	TRBD1	once	TRBJ2-7	CASSLRDRGLSEQYF	TGTGCCAGCAGCCTTAGGGACAGGGGGCTATCCGAGCAGTACTTC
TRBV20-1	-	few	TRBJ1-6	CSAMGGGALHF	TGCAGTGCAATGGGCGGTGGGGCCCTCCACTTT
TRBV30	-	-	TRBJ2-5	CAWSAGNQETQYF	TGTGCCTGGAGCGCCGGGAACCAAGAGACCCAGTACTTC
TRBV7-8	TRBD1	-	TRBJ1-5	CASSNGQGNQPQHF	TGTGCCAGCAGCAACGGACAGGGTAATCAGCCCCAGCATTTT
TRBV10-3	-	-	TRBJ2-2	CAITKNTGELFF	TGTGCCATCACAAAGAACACCGGGGAGCTGTTTTTT
TRBV5-1	-	-	TRBJ1-6	CASSLGQLSPLHF	TGCGCCAGCAGCTTGGGTCAGCTTTCACCCCTCCACTTT
TRBV4-3	TRBD1	-	TRBJ1-4	CASSQDRGQGNEKLFF	TGCGCCAGCAGCCAAGATAGGGGACAGGGGAATGAAAAACTGTTTTTT
TRBV5-5	-	-	TRBJ2-7	CASSSGLSRGFNEQYF	TGTGCCAGCAGCTCGGGCCTCTCCAGGGGCTTCAACGAGCAGTACTTC
TRBV12-3/TRBV12-4	TRBD1	-	TRBJ2-5	CASSFGQEETQYF	TGTGCCAGCAGCTTCGGACAGGAAGAGACCCAGTACTTC
TRBV5-6	TRBD1	-	TRBJ2-1	CASSLWTGPIINYNEQFF	TGTGCCAGCAGCTTGTGGACAGGGCCCATCATAAACTACAATGAGCAGTTCTTC
TRBV19	-	-	TRBJ1-5	CASSIPTGNSNQPQHF	TGTGCCAGTAGTATCCCGACAGGAAATAGCAATCAGCCCCAGCATTTT
TRBV13	-	few	TRBJ1-1	CASSQESNTEAFF	TGTGCCAGCAGCCAGGAGTCGAACACTGAAGCTTTCTTT
TRBV7-2	-	-	TRBJ1-2	CASSLTTFETAF	TGTGCCAGCAGCTTAACCACTTTCGAGACAGCCTTC
TRBV3-1/TRBV3-2	-	once	TRBJ1-2	CASSPRVGGYTF	TGTGCCAGCAGCCCCCGGGTAGGTGGCTACACCTTC
TRBV24-1	TRBD2	-	TRBJ2-1	CATGRGSGEYNEQFF	TGTGCCACCGGTCGAGGGAGCGGGGAGTACAATGAGCAGTTCTTC
TRBV5-4	TRBD1	-	TRBJ1-6	CASSRSQGVLRSPLHF	TGTGCCAGCAGCCGCTCTCAGGGGGTATTACGTTCACCCCTCCACTTT
TRBV7-9	TRBD1	-	TRBJ2-7	CASSSRDRGGEQYF	TGTGCCAGCAGCTCCCGGGACAGGGGAGGCGAGCAGTACTTC
TRBV6-5	TRBD1	-	TRBJ1-6	CASSYRTGDHSPLHF	TGTGCCAGCAGTTACCGGACAGGGGATCATTCACCCCTCCACTTT
TRBV3-1/TRBV3-2	-	few	TRBJ2-7	CASSQDPLDPYEQYF	TGTGCCAGCAGCCAAGATCCCTTGGATCCCTACGAGCAGTACTTC
TRBV10-3	TRBD1	-	TRBJ2-7	CAIMPRDRGINEQYF	TGTGCCATCATGCCCCGGGACAGGGGAATAAACGAGCAGTACTTC
TRBV3-1/TRBV3-2	-	-	TRBJ1-3	CASSQDNSGNTIYF	TGTGCCAGCAGCCAAGACAACTCTGGAAACACCATATATTTT
TRBV6-2/TRBV6-3	-	-	TRBJ1-2	CASSSSPVVGYTF	TGTGCCAGCAGTTCTTCCCCAGTGGTTGGCTACACCTTC
TRBV6-4	TRBD1	-	TRBJ2-2	CASSAGQGLTGELFF	TGTGCCAGCAGCGCCGGACAGGGGCTCACCGGGGAGCTGTTTTTT
TRBV6-5	-	-	TRBJ2-1	CASSFAVTYNGQFF	TGTGCCAGCAGTTTCGCGGTTACCTACAATGGGCAGTTCTTC
TRBV30	-	-	TRBJ2-1	CAWSVYNEQFF	TGTGCCTGGAGTGTCTACAATGAGCAGTTCTTC